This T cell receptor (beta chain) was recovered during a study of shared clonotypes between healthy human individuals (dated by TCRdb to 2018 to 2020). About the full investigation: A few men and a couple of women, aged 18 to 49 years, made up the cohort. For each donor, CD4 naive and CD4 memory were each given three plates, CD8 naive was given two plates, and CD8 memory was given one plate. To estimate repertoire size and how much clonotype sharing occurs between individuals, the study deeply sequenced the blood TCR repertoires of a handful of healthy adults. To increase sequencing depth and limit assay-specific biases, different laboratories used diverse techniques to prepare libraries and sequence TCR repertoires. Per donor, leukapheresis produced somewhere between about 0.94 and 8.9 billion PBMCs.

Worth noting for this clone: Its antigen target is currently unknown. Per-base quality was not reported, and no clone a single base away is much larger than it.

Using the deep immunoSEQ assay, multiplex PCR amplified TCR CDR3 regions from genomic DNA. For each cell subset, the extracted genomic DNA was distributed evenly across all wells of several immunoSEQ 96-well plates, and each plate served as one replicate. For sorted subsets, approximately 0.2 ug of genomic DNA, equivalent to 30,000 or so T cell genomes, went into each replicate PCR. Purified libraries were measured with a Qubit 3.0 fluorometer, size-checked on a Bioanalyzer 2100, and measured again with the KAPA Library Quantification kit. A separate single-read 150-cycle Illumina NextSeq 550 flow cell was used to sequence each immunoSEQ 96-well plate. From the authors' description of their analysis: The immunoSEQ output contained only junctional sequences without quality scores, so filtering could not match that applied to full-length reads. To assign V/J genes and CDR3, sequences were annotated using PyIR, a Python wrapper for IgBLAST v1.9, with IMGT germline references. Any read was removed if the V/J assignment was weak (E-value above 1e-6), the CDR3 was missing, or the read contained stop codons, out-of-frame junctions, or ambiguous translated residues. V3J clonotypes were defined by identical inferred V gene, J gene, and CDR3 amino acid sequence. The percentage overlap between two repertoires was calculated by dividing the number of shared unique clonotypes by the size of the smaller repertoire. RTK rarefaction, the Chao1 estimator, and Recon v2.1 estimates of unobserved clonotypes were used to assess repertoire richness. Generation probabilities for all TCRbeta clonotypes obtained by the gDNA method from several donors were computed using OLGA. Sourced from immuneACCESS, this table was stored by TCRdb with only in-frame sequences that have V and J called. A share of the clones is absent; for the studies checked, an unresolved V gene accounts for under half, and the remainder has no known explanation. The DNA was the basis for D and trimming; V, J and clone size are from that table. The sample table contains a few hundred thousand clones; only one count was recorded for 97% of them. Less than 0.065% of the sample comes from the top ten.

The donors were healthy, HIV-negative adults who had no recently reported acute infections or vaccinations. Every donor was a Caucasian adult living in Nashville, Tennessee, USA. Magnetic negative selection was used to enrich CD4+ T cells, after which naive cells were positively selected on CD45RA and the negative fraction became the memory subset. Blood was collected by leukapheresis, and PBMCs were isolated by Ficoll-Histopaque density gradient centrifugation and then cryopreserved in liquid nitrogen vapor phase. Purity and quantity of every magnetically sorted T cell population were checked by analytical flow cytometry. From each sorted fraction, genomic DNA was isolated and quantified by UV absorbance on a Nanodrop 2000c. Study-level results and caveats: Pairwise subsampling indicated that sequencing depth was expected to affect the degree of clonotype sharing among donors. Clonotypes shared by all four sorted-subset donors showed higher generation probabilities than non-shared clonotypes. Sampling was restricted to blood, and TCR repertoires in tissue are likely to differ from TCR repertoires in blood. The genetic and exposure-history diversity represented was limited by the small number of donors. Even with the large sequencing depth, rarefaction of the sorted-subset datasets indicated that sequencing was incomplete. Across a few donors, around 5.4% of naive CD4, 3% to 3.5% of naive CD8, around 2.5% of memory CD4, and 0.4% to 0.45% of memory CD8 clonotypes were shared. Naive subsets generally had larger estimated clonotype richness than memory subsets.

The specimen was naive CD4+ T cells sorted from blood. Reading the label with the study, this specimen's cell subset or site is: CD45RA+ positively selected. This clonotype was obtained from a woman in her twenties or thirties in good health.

The DNA reads as follows: TGTGCCAGCAGCTTAAATGGAGCAGGGGCTGAGCAGTACTTC. The resulting protein is CASSLNGAGAEQYF. The V gene is TRBV7-9 and the J gene is TRBJ2-7; TRBD1 is a weak D gene call, 6 bases matching. V loses 2 bases, J loses 7 bases, and the germline ends lie 15 bases apart. The CDR3 measures 14 amino acids from cysteine to phenylalanine. Just the 42-base CDR3 DNA is kept, in frame starting at base 1. Taken from the germline V gene (reference sequence), the CDR1 and CDR2 loops are SEHNR and FQNEAQ. This CDR3, with the reference TRBV7-9 and TRBJ2-7 proteins standing in past its ends, gives the full variable domain DTGVSQNPRHKITKRGQNVTFRCDPISEHNRLYWYRQTLGQGPEFLTYFQNEAQLEKSRLLSDRFSAERPKGSFSTLEIQRTEQGDSAMYLCASSLNGAGAEQYFGPGTRLTVT.